Sequencing of this T cell receptor beta chain was carried out in a study of T cells after yellow fever vaccination. The CDR3 has 14 amino acids. Trimming stripped 3 bases from V and 6 bases from J, with 14 bases between. Germline V gene lookup returns CDR1 SEHNR and CDR2 FQNEAQ (reference sequence). TCRdb called the 5' RACE reads again in MiXCR, with one record for every CDR3 protein. The sample shows about 200,000 distinct CDR3 sequences, approximately 3% of them seen only once. This TCR derives from a man between 18 and 35 years old who received the YFV17D yellow fever vaccine. The chain is built from TRBV7-9 and TRBJ1-2; D is uncertain. Sample: CD4+ T cells sorted from PBMCs, taken 10 days after the yellow fever booster vaccination. The CDR3: CASSFVTDWDGYTF. The CDR3 DNA follows: TGTGCCAGCAGCTTTGTTACGGATTGGGATGGCTACACCTTC.